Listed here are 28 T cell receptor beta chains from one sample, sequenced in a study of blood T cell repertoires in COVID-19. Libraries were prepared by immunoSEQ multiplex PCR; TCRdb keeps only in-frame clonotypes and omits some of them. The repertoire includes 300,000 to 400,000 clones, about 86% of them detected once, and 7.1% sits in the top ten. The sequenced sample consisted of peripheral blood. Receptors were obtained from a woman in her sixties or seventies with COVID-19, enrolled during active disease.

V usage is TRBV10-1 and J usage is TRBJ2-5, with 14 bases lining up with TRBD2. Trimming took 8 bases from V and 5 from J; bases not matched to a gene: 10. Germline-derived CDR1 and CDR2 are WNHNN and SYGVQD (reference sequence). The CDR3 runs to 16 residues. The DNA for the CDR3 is TGCGCCAGCTCCGGACTAGCGGGGGGAAAGGGGGAGACCCAGTACTTC. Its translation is CASSGLAGGKGETQYF.

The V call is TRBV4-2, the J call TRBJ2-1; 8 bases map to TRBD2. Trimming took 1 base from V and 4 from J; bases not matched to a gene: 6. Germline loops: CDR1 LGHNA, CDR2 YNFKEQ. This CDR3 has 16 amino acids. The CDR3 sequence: CASSQVERGSYNEQFF. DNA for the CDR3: TGTGCCAGCAGCCAAGTCGAGCGGGGGAGTTACAATGAGCAGTTCTTC.

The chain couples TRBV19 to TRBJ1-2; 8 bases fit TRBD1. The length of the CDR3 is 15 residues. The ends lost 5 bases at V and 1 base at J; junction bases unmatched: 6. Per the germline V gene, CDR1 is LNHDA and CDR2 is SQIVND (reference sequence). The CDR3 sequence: CASSGRQGLNYGYTF. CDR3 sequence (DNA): TGTGCCAGTAGTGGGCGACAGGGGCTTAACTATGGCTACACCTTC.

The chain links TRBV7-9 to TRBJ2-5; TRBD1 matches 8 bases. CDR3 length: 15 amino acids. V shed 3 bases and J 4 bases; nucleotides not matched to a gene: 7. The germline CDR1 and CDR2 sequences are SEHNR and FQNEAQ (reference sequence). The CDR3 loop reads CASSFPGQGGETQYF. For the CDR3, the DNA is TGTGCCAGCAGCTTCCCAGGACAGGGAGGAGAGACCCAGTACTTC. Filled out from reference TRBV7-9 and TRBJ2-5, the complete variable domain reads DTGVSQNPRHKITKRGQNVTFRCDPISEHNRLYWYRQTLGQGPEFLTYFQNEAQLEKSRLLSDRFSAERPKGSFSTLEIQRTEQGDSAMYLCASSFPGQGGETQYFGPGTRLLVL.

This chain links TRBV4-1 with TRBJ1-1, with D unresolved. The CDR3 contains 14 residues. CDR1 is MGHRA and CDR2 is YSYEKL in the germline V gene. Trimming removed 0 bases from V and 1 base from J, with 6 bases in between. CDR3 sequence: CASSQEVRNTEAFF. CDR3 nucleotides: TGCGCCAGCAGCCAAGAGGTGAGGAACACTGAAGCTTTCTTT.

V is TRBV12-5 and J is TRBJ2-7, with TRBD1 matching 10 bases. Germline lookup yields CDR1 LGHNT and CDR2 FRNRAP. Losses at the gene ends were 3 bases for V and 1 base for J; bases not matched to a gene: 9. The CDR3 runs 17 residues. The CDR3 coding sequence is TGTGCTAGTGGTTTTCCTACCGGGACAGGGGTTTCCTACGAGCAGTACTTC. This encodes CASGFPTGTGVSYEQYF.

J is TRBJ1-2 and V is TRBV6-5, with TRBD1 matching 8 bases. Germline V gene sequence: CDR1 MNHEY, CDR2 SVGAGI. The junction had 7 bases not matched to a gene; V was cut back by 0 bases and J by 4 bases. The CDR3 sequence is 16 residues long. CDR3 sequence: CASSYSAGGRGYGYTF. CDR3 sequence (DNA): TGTGCCAGCAGTTACTCCGCAGGGGGCCGAGGCTATGGCTACACCTTC.

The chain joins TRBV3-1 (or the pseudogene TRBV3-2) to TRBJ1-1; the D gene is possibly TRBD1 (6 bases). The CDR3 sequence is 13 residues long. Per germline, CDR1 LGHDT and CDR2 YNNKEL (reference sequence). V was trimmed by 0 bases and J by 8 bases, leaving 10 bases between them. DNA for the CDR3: TGTGCCAGCAGCCAAGACACAGGGATAGAAGCTTTCTTT. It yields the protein CASSQDTGIEAFF.

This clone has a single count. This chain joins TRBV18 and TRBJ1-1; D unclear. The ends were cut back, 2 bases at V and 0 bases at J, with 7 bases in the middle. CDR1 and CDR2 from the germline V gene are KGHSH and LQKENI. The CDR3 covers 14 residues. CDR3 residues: CASSPYSLNTEAFF. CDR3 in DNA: TGTGCCAGCTCACCATACTCTCTGAACACTGAAGCTTTCTTT.

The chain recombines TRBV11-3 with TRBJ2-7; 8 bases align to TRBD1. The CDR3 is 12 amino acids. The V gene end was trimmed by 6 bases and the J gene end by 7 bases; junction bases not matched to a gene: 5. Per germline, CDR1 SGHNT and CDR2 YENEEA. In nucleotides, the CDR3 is TGTGCCAGCAGTGGACAGGGTCATGAGCAGTACTTC. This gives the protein CASSGQGHEQYF.

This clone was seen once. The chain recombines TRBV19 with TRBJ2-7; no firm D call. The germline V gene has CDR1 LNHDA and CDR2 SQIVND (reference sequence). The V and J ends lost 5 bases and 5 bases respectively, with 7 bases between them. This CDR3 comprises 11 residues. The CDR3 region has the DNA TGTGCCAGTAGTCCTGGCCACGAGCAGTACTTC. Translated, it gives CASSPGHEQYF.

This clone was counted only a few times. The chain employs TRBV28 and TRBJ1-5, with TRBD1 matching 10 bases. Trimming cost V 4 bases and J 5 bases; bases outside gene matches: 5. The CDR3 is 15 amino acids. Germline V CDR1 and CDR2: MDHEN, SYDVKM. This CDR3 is CASSSGQGRDQPQHF. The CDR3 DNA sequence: TGTGCCAGCAGTTCGGGACAGGGGCGAGATCAGCCCCAGCATTTT.

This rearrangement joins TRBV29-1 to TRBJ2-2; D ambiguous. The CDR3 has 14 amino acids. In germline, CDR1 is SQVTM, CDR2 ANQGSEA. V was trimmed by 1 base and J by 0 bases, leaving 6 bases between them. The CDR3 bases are TGCAGCGTTGAAGGGCTAGCGAACACCGGGGAGCTGTTTTTT. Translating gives CSVEGLANTGELFF.

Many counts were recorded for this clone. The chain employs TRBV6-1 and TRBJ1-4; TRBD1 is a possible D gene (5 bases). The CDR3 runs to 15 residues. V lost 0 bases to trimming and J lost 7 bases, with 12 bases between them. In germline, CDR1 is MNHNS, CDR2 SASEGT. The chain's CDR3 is CASSEARGGIEKLFF. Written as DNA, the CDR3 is TGTGCCAGCAGTGAAGCGCGTGGGGGGATTGAAAAACTGTTTTTT.

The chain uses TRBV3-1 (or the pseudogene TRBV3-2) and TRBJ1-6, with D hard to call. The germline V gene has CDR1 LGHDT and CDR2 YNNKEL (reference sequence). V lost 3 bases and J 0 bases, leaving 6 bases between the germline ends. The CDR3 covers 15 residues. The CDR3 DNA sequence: TGTGCCAGCAGCCATGGGAGCTCCTATAATTCACCCCTCCACTTT. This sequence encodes CASSHGSSYNSPLHF.

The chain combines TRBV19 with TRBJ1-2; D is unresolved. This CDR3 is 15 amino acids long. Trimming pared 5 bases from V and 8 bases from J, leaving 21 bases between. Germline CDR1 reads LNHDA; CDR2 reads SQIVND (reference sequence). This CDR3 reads CASSLPAGTSRGYTF. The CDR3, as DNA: TGTGCCAGTAGTCTACCCGCGGGCACCTCCCGGGGCTACACCTTC. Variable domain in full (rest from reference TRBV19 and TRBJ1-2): DGGITQSPKYLFRKEGQNVTLSCEQNLNHDAMYWYRQDPGQGLRLIYYSQIVNDFQKGDIAEGYSVSREKKESFPLTVTSAQKNPTAFYLCASSLPAGTSRGYTFGSGTRLTVV.

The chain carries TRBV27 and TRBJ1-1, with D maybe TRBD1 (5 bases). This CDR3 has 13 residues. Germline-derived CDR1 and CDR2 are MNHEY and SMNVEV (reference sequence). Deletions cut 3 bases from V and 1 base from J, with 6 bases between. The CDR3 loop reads CASSLGGNTEAFF. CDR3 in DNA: TGTGCCAGCAGTTTGGGGGGGAACACTGAAGCTTTCTTT.

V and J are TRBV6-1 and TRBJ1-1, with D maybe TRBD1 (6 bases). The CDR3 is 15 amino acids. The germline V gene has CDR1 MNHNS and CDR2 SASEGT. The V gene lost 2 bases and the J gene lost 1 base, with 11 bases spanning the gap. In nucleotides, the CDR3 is TGTGCCAGCAGTGAACTACAGGGCCGGAACACTGAAGCTTTCTTT. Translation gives CASSELQGRNTEAFF.

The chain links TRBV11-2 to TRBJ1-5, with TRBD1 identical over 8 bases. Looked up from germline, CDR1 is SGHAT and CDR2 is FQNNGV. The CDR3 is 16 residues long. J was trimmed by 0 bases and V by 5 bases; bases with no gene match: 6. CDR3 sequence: CASSPGTGLSNQPQHF. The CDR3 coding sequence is TGTGCCAGCAGCCCCGGGACAGGACTTAGCAATCAGCCCCAGCATTTT.

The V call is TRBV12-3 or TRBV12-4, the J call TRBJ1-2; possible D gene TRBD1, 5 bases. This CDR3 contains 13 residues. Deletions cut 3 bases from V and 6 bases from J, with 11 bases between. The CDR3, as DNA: TGTGCCAGCAGTTTGGGCCCGGGGGATGGCTACACCTTC. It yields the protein CASSLGPGDGYTF.

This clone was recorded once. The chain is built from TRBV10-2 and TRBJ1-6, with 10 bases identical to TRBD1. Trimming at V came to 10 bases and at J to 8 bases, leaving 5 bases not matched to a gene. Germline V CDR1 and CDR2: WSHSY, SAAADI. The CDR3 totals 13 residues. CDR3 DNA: TGCGCCACCCGGGACAGGGGAGATTCACCCCTCCACTTT. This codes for CATRDRGDSPLHF.

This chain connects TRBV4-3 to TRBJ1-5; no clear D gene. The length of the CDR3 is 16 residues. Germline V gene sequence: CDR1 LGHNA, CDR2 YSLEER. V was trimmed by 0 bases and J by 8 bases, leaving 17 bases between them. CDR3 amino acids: CASSQDFFTRGKPQHF. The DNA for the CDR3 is TGCGCCAGCAGCCAAGATTTTTTCACCCGAGGCAAGCCCCAGCATTTT.

The DNA for the CDR3 is TGTGCCAGCAGTGGACAGGGATTTAGGAGGGACTATGGCTACACCTTC. Translating it yields CASSGQGFRRDYGYTF. The chain employs TRBV5-4 and TRBJ1-2, with 8 positions matching TRBD1. V shed 5 bases and J 3 bases; nucleotides not matched to a gene: 12. Germline CDR1 reads SGHNT; CDR2 reads YYREEE (reference sequence). This CDR3 has 16 residues.

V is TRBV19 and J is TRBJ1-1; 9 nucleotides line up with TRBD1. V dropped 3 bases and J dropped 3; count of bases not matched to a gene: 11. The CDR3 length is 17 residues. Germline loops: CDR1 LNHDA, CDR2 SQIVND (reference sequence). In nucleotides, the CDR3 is TGTGCCAGTAGTATTGTCTTCGACAGGGGGTTGGACACTGAAGCTTTCTTT. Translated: CASSIVFDRGLDTEAFF.

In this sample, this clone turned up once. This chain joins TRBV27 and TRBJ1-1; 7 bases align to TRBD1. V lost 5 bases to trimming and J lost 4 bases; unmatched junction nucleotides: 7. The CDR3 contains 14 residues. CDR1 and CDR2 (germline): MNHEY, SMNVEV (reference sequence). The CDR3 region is CASSPGGRSTEAFF. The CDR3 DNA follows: TGTGCCAGCAGTCCAGGGGGTCGGTCCACTGAAGCTTTCTTT.

Written as DNA, the CDR3 is TGCGCCAGCAGCCAAGATCGAGGACAGTACTACGAGCAGTACTTC. This translates into CASSQDRGQYYEQYF. The chain has TRBV4-3 and TRBJ2-7, with TRBD1 as a possible D gene (6 bases). Trimming removed 0 bases at V and 3 bases at J, with 12 bases between. The CDR3 runs to 15 residues. From germline, CDR1 is LGHNA and CDR2 YSLEER.

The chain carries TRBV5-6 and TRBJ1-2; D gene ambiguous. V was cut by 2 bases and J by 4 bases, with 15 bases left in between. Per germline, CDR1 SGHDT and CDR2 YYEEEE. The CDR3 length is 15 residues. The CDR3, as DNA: TGTGCCAGCAGCTTCCCCCTAGAAGGAGGCTATGGCTACACCTTC. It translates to CASSFPLEGGYGYTF.

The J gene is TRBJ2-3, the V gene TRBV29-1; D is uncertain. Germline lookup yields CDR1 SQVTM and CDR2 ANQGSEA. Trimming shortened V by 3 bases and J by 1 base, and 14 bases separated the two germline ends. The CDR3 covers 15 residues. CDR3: CSVDSEPFRTDTQYF. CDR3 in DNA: TGCAGCGTTGATTCTGAGCCCTTTCGCACAGATACGCAGTATTTT.